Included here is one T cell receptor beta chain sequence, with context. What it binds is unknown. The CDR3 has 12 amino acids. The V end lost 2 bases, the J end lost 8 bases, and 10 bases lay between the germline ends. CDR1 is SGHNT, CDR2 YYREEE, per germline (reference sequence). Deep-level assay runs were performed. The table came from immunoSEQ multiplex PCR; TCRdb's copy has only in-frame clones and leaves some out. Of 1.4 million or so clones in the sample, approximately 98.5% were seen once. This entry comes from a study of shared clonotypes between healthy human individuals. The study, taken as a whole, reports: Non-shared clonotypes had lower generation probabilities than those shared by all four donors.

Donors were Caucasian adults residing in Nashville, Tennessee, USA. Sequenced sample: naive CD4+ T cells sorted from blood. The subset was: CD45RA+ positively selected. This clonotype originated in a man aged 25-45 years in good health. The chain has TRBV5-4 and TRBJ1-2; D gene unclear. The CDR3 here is CASSLGLGGYTF. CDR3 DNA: TGTGCCAGCAGCTTAGGCTTAGGCGGCTACACCTTC.